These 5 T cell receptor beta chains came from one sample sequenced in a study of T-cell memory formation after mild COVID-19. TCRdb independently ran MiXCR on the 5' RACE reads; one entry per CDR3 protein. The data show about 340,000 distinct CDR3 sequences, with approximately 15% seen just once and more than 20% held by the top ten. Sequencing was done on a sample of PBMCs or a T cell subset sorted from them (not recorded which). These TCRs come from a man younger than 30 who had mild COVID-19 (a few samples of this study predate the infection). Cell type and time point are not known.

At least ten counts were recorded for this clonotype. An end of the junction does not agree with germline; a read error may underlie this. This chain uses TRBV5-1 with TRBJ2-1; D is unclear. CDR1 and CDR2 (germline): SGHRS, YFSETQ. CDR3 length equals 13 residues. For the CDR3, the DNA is TGTGCCAGCAGTTTAGGCGGTTACAATGAGCAGTTCTTC. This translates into CASSLGGYNEQFF.

CDR3 sequence (DNA): TGTGCCAGCAGCTTCGGGGGCATCTACAATGAGCAGTTCTTC. This gives the protein CASSFGGIYNEQFF. The chain carries TRBV7-2 and TRBJ2-1; D could derive from TRBD1 or TRBD2 (6 bases each). Trimming stripped 3 bases from V and 3 bases from J, with 9 bases between. Looked up from germline, CDR1 is SGHTA and CDR2 is FQGNSA. CDR3 size: 14 residues.

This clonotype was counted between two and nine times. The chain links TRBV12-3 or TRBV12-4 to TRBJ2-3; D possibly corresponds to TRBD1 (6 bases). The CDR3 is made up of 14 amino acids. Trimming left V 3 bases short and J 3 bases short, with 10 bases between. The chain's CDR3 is CASSFQRGTDTQYF. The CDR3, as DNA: TGTGCCAGCAGTTTCCAAAGGGGGACAGATACGCAGTATTTT.

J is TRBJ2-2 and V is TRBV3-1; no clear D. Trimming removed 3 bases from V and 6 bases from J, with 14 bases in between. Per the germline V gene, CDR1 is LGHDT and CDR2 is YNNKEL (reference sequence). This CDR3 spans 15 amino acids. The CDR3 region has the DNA TGTGCCAGCAGCCACCGTGACTTGAGGCCCGGGGAGCTGTTTTTT. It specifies CASSHRDLRPGELFF. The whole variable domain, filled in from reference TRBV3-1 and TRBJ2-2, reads DTAVSQTPKYLVTQMGNDKSIKCEQNLGHDTMYWYKQDSKKFLKIMFSYNNKELIINETVPNRFSPKSPDKAHLNLHINSLELGDSAVYFCASSHRDLRPGELFFGEGSRLTVL.

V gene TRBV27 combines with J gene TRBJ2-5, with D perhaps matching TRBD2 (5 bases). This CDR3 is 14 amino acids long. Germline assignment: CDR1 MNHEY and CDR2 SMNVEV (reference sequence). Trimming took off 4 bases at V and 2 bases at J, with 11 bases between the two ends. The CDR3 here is CASSWSGYQETQYF. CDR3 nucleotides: TGTGCCAGCAGTTGGTCGGGGTATCAAGAGACCCAGTACTTC.